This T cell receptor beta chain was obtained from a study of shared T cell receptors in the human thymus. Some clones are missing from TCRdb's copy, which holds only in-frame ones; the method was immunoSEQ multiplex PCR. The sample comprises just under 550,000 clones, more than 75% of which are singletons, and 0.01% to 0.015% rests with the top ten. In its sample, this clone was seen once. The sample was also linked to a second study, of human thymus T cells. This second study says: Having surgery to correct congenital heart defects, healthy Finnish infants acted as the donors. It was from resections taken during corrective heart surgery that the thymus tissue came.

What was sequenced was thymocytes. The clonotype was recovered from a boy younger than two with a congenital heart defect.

CDR3 DNA sequence: TGTGCCAGCAGTCCGCGACAGGGCCACGAGCAGTACTTC. Translated: CASSPRQGHEQYF. This rearrangement joins TRBV11-1 to TRBJ2-7, with TRBD1 matching 7 bases. V lost 6 bases to trimming and J lost 5 bases; unmatched junction nucleotides: 7. The CDR3 extends over 13 amino acids. The germline V gene has CDR1 SGHAT and CDR2 FQDESV (reference sequence). Variable domain in full (rest from reference TRBV11-1 and TRBJ2-7): EAEVAQSPRYKITEKSQAVAFWCDPISGHATLYWYRQILGQGPELLVQFQDESVVDDSQLPKDRFSAERLKGVDSTLKIQPAELGDSAMYLCASSPRQGHEQYFGPGTRLTVT.